The next 24 T cell receptor beta chains were all read from a single sample in a study of blood T cells in healthy people across ages. Together with a sample-barcoded 5' primer, a J-beta primer mix was included in a second PCR lasting about 6 to 12 cycles. Using its own MiXCR run on the 5' RACE reads, TCRdb lists one record per CDR3 protein. The sample includes about 1.6 million distinct CDR3 sequences, 34% of them seen just once. Sequenced input: blood. The receptors come from a woman between 25 and 40 years old in good health.

V is TRBV3-1 and J is TRBJ2-7; TRBD2 is a possible D gene (6 bases). The end of the DNA is better explained by TRBJ2-5, so the J call may be wrong. The CDR3 consists of 16 residues. CDR1 is LGHDT, CDR2 YNNKEL, per germline (reference sequence). CDR3 nucleotides: TGTGCCAGCAGCCCAAGAGGGACGGGGGAGTTGGAGACCCAGTACTTC. Encoded protein: CASSPRGTGELETQYF.

This sequence joins TRBV9 and TRBJ2-5; possible D gene TRBD2, 5 bases. There are 14 residues in the CDR3. Germline V gene data show CDR1 as SGDLS and CDR2 as YYNGEE. V was clipped by 2 bases and J by 1 base, with 9 bases between them. The CDR3 protein is CASSVEGFQETQYF. Written as DNA, the CDR3 is TGTGCCAGCAGCGTCGAGGGCTTCCAAGAGACCCAGTACTTC.

This clonotype was seen more than once but under ten times. The V call is TRBV20-1, the J call TRBJ2-5; D remains ambiguous. The CDR3 has 14 residues. The germline V and J ends were trimmed by 0 bases and 4 bases, with 12 bases remaining between them. CDR1 DFQATT and CDR2 SNEGSKA come from the germline V gene (reference sequence). The CDR3 loop reads CSARDTAWGETQYF. CDR3 nucleotide sequence: TGCAGTGCTAGAGATACGGCTTGGGGAGAGACCCAGTACTTC.

The J gene is TRBJ2-5, the V gene TRBV9; maybe TRBD2 (6 bases). Germline loops: CDR1 SGDLS, CDR2 YYNGEE. This CDR3 region has 16 residues. The V and J ends lost 0 bases and 4 bases respectively, with 16 bases between them. This chain's CDR3 is CASSVEGSGRGETQYF. The CDR3, as DNA: TGTGCCAGCAGCGTAGAGGGTAGCGGACGGGGAGAGACCCAGTACTTC.

This clonotype was seen a single time. The V gene is TRBV20-1, the J gene TRBJ2-1; 8 nucleotides agree with TRBD2. After removal of 6 bases from V and 0 bases from J, the junction contained 10 bases not matched to a gene. CDR3 length: 16 residues. Germline-derived CDR1 and CDR2 are DFQATT and SNEGSKA (reference sequence). The CDR3 nucleotides are TGCAGTGCACCGGGAGGGTCCCATAGCTCCTACAATGAGCAGTTCTTC. Translation: CSAPGGSHSSYNEQFF.

This clonotype was picked up many times. The chain is built from TRBV10-3 and TRBJ2-1; D gene uncertain. V dropped 3 bases and J dropped 5 bases, with 11 bases sitting between them. The length of the CDR3 is 14 residues. Germline CDR1 ENHRY, CDR2 SYGVKD. CDR3 residues: CAISEEQYNNEQFF. The CDR3 coding sequence is TGTGCCATCAGTGAAGAACAGTATAACAATGAGCAGTTCTTC.

The chain uses TRBV20-1 and TRBJ2-1; either TRBD1 or TRBD2 may supply D (5 bases each). This CDR3 is built from 15 residues. Looked up from germline, CDR1 is DFQATT and CDR2 is SNEGSKA (reference sequence). The germline V and J ends were trimmed by 3 bases and 4 bases, with 16 bases remaining between them. The CDR3 protein is CSARSGTNPYNEQFF. In nucleotides, the CDR3 is TGCAGTGCTAGGTCAGGGACCAACCCATACAATGAGCAGTTCTTC.

This clonotype was picked up a small number of times. The chain carries TRBV12-3 or TRBV12-4 and TRBJ1-1, with 12 nucleotides matching TRBD1. This CDR3 has 14 amino acids. J gave up 11 bases and V 5 bases, and 9 bases lay outside the gene matches. The CDR3 DNA reads as TGTGCCAGCAGTCCGGGACAGGGGGCCTTGAGGGCTTTCTTT. Its protein product is CASSPGQGALRAFF.

This clonotype was seen a handful of times. The rearrangement links TRBV12-3 or TRBV12-4 to TRBJ1-2; no reliable D call. The V gene lost 6 bases and the J gene lost 4 bases, with 15 bases spanning the gap. The CDR3 spans 14 residues. The CDR3 DNA reads TGTGCCAGCAGCTTCGATGTGGGTGGCTATGGCTACACCTTC. As protein: CASSFDVGGYGYTF.

This clonotype was seen ten or more times. The chain recombines TRBV3-1 with TRBJ1-2, with a weak D call TRBD1 (5 bases). Trimming removed 3 bases at V and 5 bases at J, with 7 bases between. CDR3 length equals 12 residues. Germline-derived CDR1 and CDR2 are LGHDT and YNNKEL (reference sequence). CDR3 region: CASSQGLYGYTF. The CDR3 DNA follows: TGTGCCAGCAGCCAGGGGCTATATGGCTACACCTTC. Full variable domain (missing parts from reference TRBV3-1 and TRBJ1-2): DTAVSQTPKYLVTQMGNDKSIKCEQNLGHDTMYWYKQDSKKFLKIMFSYNNKELIINETVPNRFSPKSPDKAHLNLHINSLELGDSAVYFCASSQGLYGYTFGSGTRLTVV.

The chain is built from TRBV12-3 or TRBV12-4 and TRBJ1-5; D perhaps matches TRBD1 (6 bases). CDR3 length: 17 amino acids. Trimming left V 6 bases short and J 4 bases short, with 22 bases between. The chain's CDR3 is CASSPQGTFSKNQPQHF. The CDR3 DNA reads as TGTGCCAGCAGCCCCCAGGGGACTTTTTCGAAAAATCAGCCCCAGCATTTT.

The V call is TRBV11-2, the J call TRBJ2-3, with D tentatively TRBD2 (6 bases). CDR3 size: 19 residues. Germline-derived CDR1 and CDR2 are SGHAT and FQNNGV. V was shortened by 0 bases and J by 2 bases, with 21 bases between the two germline ends. This chain's CDR3 is CASSLDGGNFRRATDTQYF. Here the CDR3 DNA reads TGTGCCAGCAGCTTAGATGGCGGGAATTTTAGGCGTGCCACAGATACGCAGTATTTT. The whole variable domain, filled in from reference TRBV11-2 and TRBJ2-3, reads EAGVAQSPRYKIIEKRQSVAFWCNPISGHATLYWYQQILGQGPKLLIQFQNNGVVDDSQLPKDRFSAERLKGVDSTLKIQPAKLEDSAVYLCASSLDGGNFRRATDTQYFGPGTRLTVL.

The chain carries TRBV14 and TRBJ2-1, with 7 nucleotides matching TRBD2. Germline CDR1 and CDR2: SGHDN and FVKESK. This CDR3 is built from 14 residues. The V segment lost 6 bases and the J segment 10 bases; nucleotides outside the gene matches: 12. CDR3 amino acids: CASSQHQSGGEQFF. CDR3 bases: TGTGCCAGCAGTCAACACCAGTCCGGGGGGGAGCAGTTCTTC.

The sample holds a few counts of this clonotype. The chain uses TRBV3-1 and TRBJ2-5, with TRBD2 matching over 16 bases. Germline V lookup: CDR1 LGHDT, CDR2 YNNKEL (reference sequence). The CDR3 is 18 residues long. The V gene end was trimmed by 6 bases and the J gene end by 1 base; junction bases not matched to a gene: 8. The CDR3 here is CASSRPGLAGGAQETQYF. In DNA, the CDR3 is TGTGCCAGCAGTCGTCCGGGACTAGCGGGGGGGGCCCAAGAGACCCAGTACTTC.

In regard to this clonotype: A much larger clone differs by one base, so this may be a read error. V is TRBV7-2 and J is TRBJ1-6; D unclear. Germline values: CDR1 SGHTA, CDR2 FQGNSA. The CDR3 runs to 15 residues. CDR3 loop: CARSLYDDNNSPLHF. DNA of the CDR3: TGTGCCCGCAGCTTATATGACGATAATAATTCACCCCTCCACTTT.

This clonotype has only a few counts. The chain links TRBV11-2 to TRBJ2-3, with D perhaps given as TRBD1 or TRBD2 (6 bases each). The germline V and J ends were trimmed by 1 base and 4 bases, with 18 bases remaining between them. Germline CDR1 reads SGHAT; CDR2 reads FQNNGV. CDR3 size: 17 residues. In DNA, the CDR3 is TGTGCCAGCAGCTTAGGGTTCGGGGGCGCCGAGGCAGATACGCAGTATTTT. Translation: CASSLGFGGAEADTQYF.

At least ten counts were recorded for this clonotype. V and J are TRBV7-2 and TRBJ2-3, with TRBD1 matching over 8 bases. Germline-derived CDR1 and CDR2 are SGHTA and FQGNSA. Trimming removed 4 bases from V and 1 base from J; junction bases left unmatched: 4. The CDR3 runs to 15 residues. CDR3 nucleotide sequence: TGTGCCAGCAGCTCACAGGGGGTCGGCACAGATACGCAGTATTTT. This translates into CASSSQGVGTDTQYF.

The rearrangement uses TRBV20-1 and TRBJ2-5; TRBD2 agrees at 8 bases. Trimming removed 6 bases from V and 9 bases from J; junction bases left unmatched: 12. This CDR3 is 13 amino acids long. The germline CDR1 and CDR2 sequences are DFQATT and SNEGSKA (reference sequence). The CDR3 here is CSAGASGPGAQYF. The DNA for the CDR3 is TGCAGTGCAGGGGCTAGCGGGCCGGGAGCCCAGTACTTC.

As for this clonotype: The germline gene is not matched at one end of the junction; a read error may be the cause. This chain joins TRBV20-1 and TRBJ2-3; 12 nucleotides line up with TRBD2. Germline V gene lookup returns CDR1 DFQATT and CDR2 SNEGSKA (reference sequence). The CDR3 covers 16 residues. CDR3 sequence (DNA): TGCAGTGCTAGATCACCGACTAGCGGGAGCAAAGATAGGCAGTATTTT. Translating it yields CSARSPTSGSKDRQYF.

The V gene is TRBV11-2, the J gene TRBJ2-5, with 10 bases fitting TRBD2. CDR3 size: 14 residues. Germline values: CDR1 SGHAT, CDR2 FQNNGV. With 5 bases clipped from V and 12 bases from J, the junction kept 12 bases outside the gene matches. The CDR3 bases are TGTGCCAGCAGCGAGCGGGGGGGGTTCCACGAGAAGTACTTC. It translates to CASSERGGFHEKYF.

The table lists this clonotype with a few counts. V gene TRBV6-2 or TRBV6-3 combines with J gene TRBJ2-5; 8 bases map to TRBD2. The J call is in doubt because the DNA end fits TRBJ2-7 better. The CDR3 has 12 amino acids. Germline values: CDR1 MNHEY, CDR2 SVGEGT. This CDR3 reads CASRTTSVEQYF. The CDR3 DNA sequence: TGTGCCAGCAGAACGACTAGCGTCGAGCAGTACTTC.

The chain links TRBV15 to TRBJ2-3; 9 nucleotides align to TRBD2. The CDR3 has 15 residues. CDR1 and CDR2 from the germline V gene are LNHNV and YYDKDF (reference sequence). V lost 3 bases to trimming and J lost 6 bases; unmatched junction nucleotides: 7. The CDR3, as DNA: TGTGCCACCAGCAGCCTGGGCGGGGGGGCGGATACGCAGTATTTT. Translation: CATSSLGGGADTQYF.

The chain carries TRBV20-1 and TRBJ1-1; D remains unclear. Germline V gives CDR1 DFQATT, CDR2 SNEGSKA (reference sequence). Trimming stripped 3 bases from V and 0 bases from J, with 14 bases between. This CDR3 has 15 residues. The CDR3 is CSARELRLMNTEAFF. As DNA, the CDR3 is TGCAGTGCTAGGGAGTTGCGCCTGATGAACACTGAAGCTTTCTTT.

This clonotype was seen a single time. This sequence joins TRBV9 and TRBJ2-7; 9 nucleotides align to TRBD1. With V trimmed by 6 bases and J by 6 bases, 10 bases remained unmatched. Per germline, CDR1 SGDLS and CDR2 YYNGEE. This CDR3 has 14 amino acids. CDR3 sequence reads: CASNRGQGSSEQYF. The CDR3 nucleotides read TGTGCCAGCAACAGGGGACAGGGAAGTTCCGAGCAGTACTTC.